What follows are 27 T cell receptor beta chains derived from one specimen sequenced in a study of tumor-infiltrating lymphocytes in oesophageal squamous cell carcinoma. TCRdb passed the PCR reads through MiXCR, listing each CDR3 protein once. The data show thousands of distinct CDR3 sequences, approximately 14% seen once. The material sequenced was blood. These receptors were taken from a male donor with esophageal squamous cell carcinoma.

At least ten counts were recorded for this clonotype. It may be a read error: a sequence one base away is much more abundant. The chain recombines TRBV27 with TRBJ2-5; unclear D gene. The CDR3 has 15 residues. The germline V gene has CDR1 MNHEY and CDR2 SMNVEV (reference sequence). V lost 10 bases to trimming and J lost 11 bases, with 29 bases between them. This chain's CDR3 is CATRGAAEAYNEQYF. CDR3 sequence (DNA): TGTGCCACCCGAGGAGCTGCTGAAGCCTACAATGAGCAGTACTTC.

With respect to this clonotype: Since no conserved phenylalanine or tryptophan closes the CDR3, a read error is the likely cause. The gene calls are TRBV24-1 and TRBJ2-5; 10 nucleotides line up with TRBD2. The germline CDR1 and CDR2 sequences are KGHDR and SFDVKD. The CDR3 extends over 17 amino acids. Trimming took 3 bases from V and 11 from J; bases not matched to a gene: 17. The CDR3 nucleotides are TGTGCCACCAGTGATCCTCTTCCCGGGACTAGCGCAGATACGCAGTACTCC. It encodes CATSDPLPGTSADTQYS.

For this clonotype: This may stem from a read error, because a much larger clone lies one nucleotide away. The chain uses TRBV6-8 and TRBJ1-2; 7 bases are a match to TRBD1. The CDR3 contains 13 residues. CDR1 and CDR2 (germline): MNHGY, SAAAGT. Here the CDR3 DNA reads TGTGCCAACAGTCCCAACAGGGGCTATGGCTACACCTTC. Translation gives CANSPNRGYGYTF.

In this sample, this clonotype turned up many times. V gene TRBV5-1 combines with J gene TRBJ2-2, with D unclear. This CDR3 region has 15 residues. V was shortened by 0 bases and J by 8 bases, with 14 bases between the two germline ends. Germline values: CDR1 SGHRS, CDR2 YFSETQ. CDR3 coding DNA: TGCGCCAGCAGCTTGGACGCCAGCTCCCCGGGGGAGCTGTTTTTT. Translation gives CASSLDASSPGELFF.

This clonotype counts as medium-sized. The chain combines TRBV28 with TRBJ2-5, with D possibly TRBD1 on 6 matching bases. The CDR3 runs to 12 residues. Germline loops: CDR1 MDHEN, CDR2 SYDVKM. V lost 6 bases and J lost 6, with 11 bases in between. The CDR3 sequence is CASRQGLKTQYF. The CDR3 DNA reads TGTGCCAGCAGACAGGGTCTGAAGACCCAGTACTTC.

This clonotype was observed at least ten times. The V gene is TRBV10-2, the J gene TRBJ2-7; tentatively, D is TRBD1 (6 bases). The CDR3 extends over 16 amino acids. Deletions cut 6 bases from V and 0 bases from J, with 18 bases between. Germline CDR1 WSHSY, CDR2 SAAADI. The CDR3 DNA is TGCGCCAGCAGGAAGGACAGCCCTAGGAGCTCCTACGAGCAGTACTTC. Its translation is CASRKDSPRSSYEQYF.

V usage is TRBV7-9 and J usage is TRBJ2-5, with 7 bases that match TRBD2. The DNA matches TRBJ2-1 better at its end, which makes the J call doubtful. This CDR3 is 15 amino acids long. Per the germline V gene, CDR1 is SEHNR and CDR2 is FQNEAQ (reference sequence). The CDR3 bases are TGTGCCAGCAGCTTAGGGGCAGGTTCCCCGGGAGGGCAGTTCTTC. This translates into CASSLGAGSPGGQFF.

Note on this clonotype: The conserved phenylalanine or tryptophan normally closing the CDR3 is absent here, so this likely arose from a read error. The DNA is left out, because the CDR3 cannot be placed on it with certainty; the CDR3 is given as TCRdb lists it. The chain employs TRBV7-3 and TRBJ2-7; TRBD2, the table's D call, was not compared with the DNA. The CDR3 numbers 17 amino acids, ends counted. Per the germline V gene, CDR1 is SGHTA and CDR2 is FQGTGA. The CDR3 is CASSLAGREGNGYTFGS.

This clonotype was recorded at least ten times. The chain is built from TRBV5-4 and TRBJ1-1; D is unresolved. The germline V and J ends were trimmed by 2 bases and 0 bases, with 2 bases remaining between them. The V gene's germline CDR1 is SGHNT and CDR2 YYREEE (reference sequence). The CDR3 contains 12 residues. The CDR3 loop reads CASSLVNTEAFF. For the CDR3, the DNA is TGTGCCAGCAGCTTAGTGAACACTGAAGCTTTCTTT.

Comment on this clonotype: A much larger clone differs by one base, so this may be a read error. V and J are TRBV28 and TRBJ2-1; D call uncertain. With the DNA end fitting TRBJ2-7 better, the J assignment may be wrong. Germline V CDR1 and CDR2: MDHEN, SYDVKM. The CDR3 consists of 14 residues. CDR3 sequence (DNA): TGTACCAGCAGTTTTGCAGACGGGCGCTACGAGCAGTACTTC. Translation gives CTSSFADGRYEQYF.

This clonotype came up many times. A much larger clonotype is one base distant, so this may be a read error. The CDR3 DNA is TGTGCCAGCAGCTTAGTCGGGACAGACGAAAATGAGCAGTACTTC. It encodes CASSLVGTDENEQYF. This chain joins TRBV7-3 and TRBJ2-7; 7 nucleotides line up with TRBD1. The trim removed 2 bases at V and 7 bases at J, leaving 11 bases unmatched. The CDR3 consists of 15 residues. Germline V lookup: CDR1 SGHTA, CDR2 FQGTGA.

A few counts support this clonotype. The gene calls are TRBV2 and TRBJ1-4, with unresolved D. The CDR3 is made up of 14 amino acids. V was pared by 8 bases and J by 3 bases, with 13 bases between. Germline-derived CDR1 and CDR2 are SNHLY and FYNNEI. CDR3 protein: CASGERLANEKLFF. DNA for the CDR3: TGTGCCAGCGGGGAACGGTTGGCTAATGAAAAACTGTTTTTT.

This clonotype is labeled as medium-sized (0.01 to 0.1%). The genes are TRBV10-3 and TRBJ2-1; 13 nucleotides align to TRBD2. Germline V gene sequence: CDR1 ENHRY, CDR2 SYGVKD. Trimming took 7 bases from V and 9 from J; bases not matched to a gene: 6. The CDR3 has 14 residues. As DNA, the CDR3 is TGTGCCATCAAAGGGACTAGCGGGGTTAGTGAGCAGTTCTTC. Its protein is CAIKGTSGVSEQFF.

This clonotype counts as medium-sized. The gene calls are TRBV7-3 and TRBJ2-2; 8 bases fit TRBD2. J lost 5 bases, V lost 2 bases, and 7 bases had no gene match. The CDR3 is 16 amino acids. The germline V gene has CDR1 SGHTA and CDR2 FQGTGA. The CDR3 bases are TGTGCCAGCAGCTTACTAGGCGGGGGGCGGACCGGGGAGCTGTTTTTT. The encoded protein is CASSLLGGGRTGELFF.

This clonotype was found many times. This chain links TRBV5-4 with TRBJ2-7; no definite D call. In germline, CDR1 is SGHNT, CDR2 YYREEE (reference sequence). This CDR3 is 14 amino acids long. The germline V and J ends were trimmed by 4 bases and 0 bases, with 11 bases remaining between them. The DNA for the CDR3 is TGTGCCAGCAGCCATGACGGAAGCTCCTACGAGCAGTACTTC. This translates into CASSHDGSSYEQYF.

There are many counts of this clonotype. The V call is TRBV11-2, the J call TRBJ2-2; maybe TRBD2 (6 bases). From germline, CDR1 is SGHAT and CDR2 FQNNGV. The CDR3 contains 15 residues. V lost 3 bases and J 8 bases, leaving 16 bases between the germline ends. The chain's CDR3 is CASSLGRAGMGELFF. Here the CDR3 DNA reads TGTGCCAGCAGCTTGGGCCGGGCGGGAATGGGGGAGCTGTTTTTT.

As concerns this clonotype: The junction and the germline gene differ at one end; a read error may be behind it. This CDR3 is CASSPGQLRLTNSPLHF. The CDR3 nucleotides are TGTGCCAGCAGCCCAGGACAGCTGCGGCTAACCAACTCACCCCTCCACTTC. The rearrangement uses TRBV5-8 and TRBJ2-7, with D possibly being TRBD1 (6 bases). Germline assignment: CDR1 SGHTS and CDR2 YDEGEE. The CDR3 is made up of 17 amino acids.

This clonotype counts as large (0.1 to 1%). The junction departs from the called germline gene at one end, perhaps through a read error. The chain has TRBV7-7 and TRBJ2-3; D gene uncertain. CDR3 length: 15 amino acids. Germline values: CDR1 SSHAT, CDR2 FNYEAQ (reference sequence). The CDR3 spells CASSYGLGSTDTQYF. The CDR3 DNA is TGTGCTAGCAGCTACGGTCTGGGCAGCACAGATACGCAGTATTTT.

In its sample, this clonotype ranks as medium-sized. V and J are TRBV6-1 and TRBJ1-2; the match to TRBD1 covers 10 bases. Germline CDR1 reads MNHNS; CDR2 reads SASEGT. This CDR3 has 15 residues. After removal of 7 bases from V and 8 bases from J, the junction contained 13 bases not matched to a gene. CDR3 residues: CASTLTFGQGEGYTF. CDR3 coding DNA: TGTGCCAGCACCCTTACGTTCGGACAGGGGGAAGGCTACACCTTC.

By share, this clonotype ranks as medium-sized. This chain connects TRBV11-3 to TRBJ2-5; no firm D call. Germline values: CDR1 SGHNT, CDR2 YENEEA. Trimming cost V 5 bases and J 2 bases, with 15 bases left between them. The CDR3 length is 15 residues. The CDR3 bases are TGTGCCAGCAGCCGCTCCGGGTCGTCGCAAGAGACCCAGTACTTC. Translating it yields CASSRSGSSQETQYF. Full variable domain (rest looked up from reference TRBV11-3 and TRBJ2-5): EAGVVQSPRYKIIEKKQPVAFWCNPISGHNTLYWYLQNLGQGPELLIRYENEEAVDDSQLPKDRFSAERLKGVDSTLKIQPAELGDSAVYLCASSRSGSSQETQYFGPGTRLLVL.

This clonotype was detected many times. The V call is TRBV19, the J call TRBJ1-5; the match to TRBD1 covers 7 bases. The CDR3 is 17 amino acids. The ends lost 6 bases at V and 2 bases at J; junction bases unmatched: 13. CDR1 LNHDA and CDR2 SQIVND come from the germline V gene (reference sequence). This CDR3 reads CASSPLGTGAGNQPQHF. The CDR3 DNA reads as TGTGCCAGTAGCCCTCTGGGAACAGGGGCGGGCAATCAGCCCCAGCATTTT.

In its sample, this clonotype was seen a few times. V gene TRBV5-6 combines with J gene TRBJ1-4; maybe TRBD1 (5 bases). CDR1 and CDR2 from the germline V gene are SGHDT and YYEEEE. The CDR3 contains 16 residues. V lost 7 bases, J lost 3 bases, and 19 bases lay in between. CDR3 residues: CASGKGQGRSNEKLFF. As DNA, the CDR3 is TGTGCCAGCGGGAAGGGGCAGGGTCGGTCTAATGAAAAACTGTTTTTT.

This clonotype is deemed medium-sized. This may be a read error, as it is one base from a much larger clone. As DNA, the CDR3 is TGTGCCAGCAGTACCGGTCTAGCGGGGGTTAATGAGCAGTACTTC. It yields the protein CASSTGLAGVNEQYF. The chain joins TRBV7-3 to TRBJ2-5; the match to TRBD2 covers 10 bases. The CDR3 runs to 15 residues. Trimming took 6 bases from V and 11 from J; bases not matched to a gene: 15. CDR1 is SGHTA and CDR2 is FQGTGA in the germline V gene.

This clonotype counts as medium-sized. The chain joins TRBV27 to TRBJ2-3; 7 positions match TRBD2. The CDR3 has 14 residues. The junction had 5 bases not matched to a gene; V was cut back by 6 bases and J by 2 bases. Per the germline V gene, CDR1 is MNHEY and CDR2 is SMNVEV (reference sequence). The CDR3 sequence is CASRPGLITDTQYF. CDR3 nucleotides: TGTGCCAGCAGACCGGGACTAATCACAGATACGCAGTATTTT.

This clonotype has at least ten counts. A much larger clone sits a single nucleotide away, making a read error possible. This chain joins TRBV7-3 and TRBJ2-1; 12 nucleotides agree with TRBD1. Germline assignment: CDR1 SGHTA and CDR2 FQGTGA. V was clipped by 5 bases and J by 10 bases; unmatched bases: 12. The CDR3 sequence is 16 residues long. The CDR3 sequence: CASSRAGGTGGGEQFF. DNA of the CDR3: TGTGCCAGCAGCCGTGCGGGAGGGACAGGGGGCGGCGAGCAGTTCTTC.

By sample fraction, this clonotype is medium-sized. The V and J genes are TRBV6-6 and TRBJ2-7; 8 bases are a match to TRBD1. From germline, CDR1 is MNHNY and CDR2 SVGAGI (reference sequence). This CDR3 contains 15 residues. The V segment lost 2 bases and the J segment 4 bases; nucleotides outside the gene matches: 7. CDR3 in amino acids: CASSYTDREGYEQYF. The DNA for the CDR3 is TGTGCCAGCAGTTACACGGACAGGGAAGGTTACGAGCAGTACTTC.

This clonotype is medium-sized in the sample. The chain combines TRBV7-3 with TRBJ2-7; TRBD1 matches at 12 bases. V lost 5 bases to trimming and J lost 6 bases; unmatched junction nucleotides: 11. There are 16 residues in the CDR3. CDR1 and CDR2 from the germline V gene are SGHTA and FQGTGA. The CDR3 region has the DNA TGTGCCAGCAGCCGTGCGGGAGGGACAGGGGGCGGCGAGCAGTACTTC. This codes for CASSRAGGTGGGEQYF. Supplemented by reference TRBV7-3 and TRBJ2-7, the full variable domain reads GAGVSQTPSNKVTEKGKYVELRCDPISGHTALYWYRQSLGQGPEFLIYFQGTGAADDSGLPNDRFFAVRPEGSVSTLKIQRTERGDSAVYLCASSRAGGTGGGEQYFGPGTRLTVT.